Listed here are 4 T cell receptor beta chains from one sample, sequenced in a study of radiotherapy plus CTLA-4 blockade in lung cancer. Clones were sequenced by immunoSEQ multiplex PCR, and TCRdb holds only the in-frame ones, with some missing. The sample holds over 60,000 clones, around nine tenths seen once. The input for sequencing was peripheral blood, taken from a patient treated with radiotherapy plus ipilimumab. These receptor sequences come from a human donor with non-small cell lung cancer that progressed on radiotherapy plus ipilimumab.

The V gene is TRBV6-5, the J gene TRBJ1-1; D may be TRBD1 (5 bases). Germline assignment: CDR1 MNHEY and CDR2 SVGAGI. V dropped 6 bases and J dropped 1 base, with 12 bases sitting between them. The length of the CDR3 is 14 residues. CDR3 sequence (DNA): TGTGCCAGCAGACGGGACGGTAAGAACACTGAAGCTTTCTTT. Its translation: CASRRDGKNTEAFF.

This clone was seen a handful of times. The chain joins TRBV6-5 to TRBJ1-5; TRBD1 agrees at 8 bases. The germline CDR1 and CDR2 sequences are MNHEY and SVGAGI. The CDR3 consists of 14 residues. Trimming at V came to 5 bases and at J to 11 bases, leaving 11 bases not matched to a gene. CDR3 protein: CASSPGQGLDTQHF. In DNA, the CDR3 is TGTGCCAGCAGTCCAGGACAGGGTCTGGACACCCAGCATTTT.

This clone is a singleton in its sample. The chain links TRBV7-9 to TRBJ1-5; D remains ambiguous. This CDR3 is built from 15 residues. Germline V CDR1 and CDR2: SEHNR, FQNEAQ (reference sequence). V lost 0 bases to trimming and J lost 4 bases, with 10 bases between them. The CDR3: CASSLASAPNQPQHF. The CDR3, as DNA: TGTGCCAGCAGCTTAGCGTCCGCACCAAATCAGCCCCAGCATTTT.

The chain combines TRBV16 with TRBJ1-5, with D unclear. Germline-derived CDR1 and CDR2 are KGHSY and FQNENV. CDR3 size: 16 residues. V dropped 4 bases and J dropped 6 bases, with 19 bases sitting between them. This CDR3 reads CASSPPGPGEGQPQHF. The CDR3 DNA reads as TGTGCCAGCAGCCCCCCCGGACCCGGGGAAGGTCAGCCCCAGCATTTT.